This T cell receptor (beta chain) was observed in a study of T cell responses to AZD1222 COVID-19 vaccine. Study findings and constraints: CD4 TCRs associated with vaccination spanned spike, dominating at 160-218 and 743-854. White British ancestry dominated among donors, who included more females, and clonal diversity was possibly underestimated.

CDR3 length: 15 amino acids. Germline CDR1 SGHAT, CDR2 FQNNGV. V lost 4 bases, J lost 0 bases, and 7 bases lay in between. TCRdb keeps only in-frame clones here, not all; method: immunoSEQ multiplex PCR. The table lists 110,000 to 150,000 clones, about 92% of them singletons. About this clone: What it recognizes is unknown.

This chain uses TRBV11-2 with TRBJ1-6; D is perhaps TRBD1 (5 bases). The sequenced sample was peripheral blood, obtained after recovery from COVID-19. This receptor was identified in an adult who had recovered from COVID-19. The CDR3 DNA reads TGTGCCAGCAGCTACGACAGCTCCTATAATTCACCCCTCCACTTT. It yields the protein CASSYDSSYNSPLHF.